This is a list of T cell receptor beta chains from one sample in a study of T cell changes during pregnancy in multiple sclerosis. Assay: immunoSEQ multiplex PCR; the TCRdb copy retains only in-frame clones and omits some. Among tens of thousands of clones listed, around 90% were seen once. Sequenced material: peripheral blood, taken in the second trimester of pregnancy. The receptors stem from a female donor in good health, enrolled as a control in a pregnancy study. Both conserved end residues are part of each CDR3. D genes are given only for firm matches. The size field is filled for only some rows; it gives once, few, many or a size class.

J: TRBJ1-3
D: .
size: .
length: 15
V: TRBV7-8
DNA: TGTGCCAGCAGCTTAGTAGGGGGCTCTGGAAACACCATATATTTT
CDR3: CASSLVGGSGNTIYF

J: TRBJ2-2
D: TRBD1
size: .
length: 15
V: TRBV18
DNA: TGTGCCAGCTCACAGCTGGCACAGGGGACCGGGGAGCTGTTTTTT
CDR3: CASSQLAQGTGELFF

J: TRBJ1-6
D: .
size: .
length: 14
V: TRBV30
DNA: TGTGCCTGGAGTGGGTGGGGGCGAGATTCACCCCTCCACTTT
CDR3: CAWSGWGRDSPLHF

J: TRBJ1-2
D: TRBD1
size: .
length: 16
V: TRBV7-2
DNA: TGTGCCAGCAGCCCCCGTGGTGTCGCAGGGGGCTATGGCTACACCTTC
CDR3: CASSPRGVAGGYGYTF

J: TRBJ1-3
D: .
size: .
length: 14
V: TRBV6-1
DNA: TGTGCCAGCAGTGCGCTGAGCTCTGGAAACACCATATATTTT
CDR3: CASSALSSGNTIYF

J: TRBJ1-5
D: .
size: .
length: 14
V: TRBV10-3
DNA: TGTGCCATCAGTGAAGTCGGGGATGTTGGGGCCCAGCATTTT
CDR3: CAISEVGDVGAQHF

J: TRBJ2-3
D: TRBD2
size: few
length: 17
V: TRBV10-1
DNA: TGCGCCAGCAGTGAGTCTGTTAGCGGGGCCCTGCCAGATACGCAGTATTTT
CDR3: CASSESVSGALPDTQYF

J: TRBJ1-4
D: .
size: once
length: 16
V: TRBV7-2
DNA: TGTGCCAGCAGCTCGGGAGGGACCGGGGGCGGTGAAAAACTGTTTTTT
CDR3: CASSSGGTGGGEKLFF

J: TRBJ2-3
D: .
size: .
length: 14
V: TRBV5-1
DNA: TGCGCCAGCAGCACGTCCCACAGTACAGATACGCAGTATTTT
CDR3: CASSTSHSTDTQYF

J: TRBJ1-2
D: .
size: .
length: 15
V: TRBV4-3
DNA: TGCGCCAGCAGCCAAGATCGGTCAGGGACATATGGCTACACCTTC
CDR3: CASSQDRSGTYGYTF

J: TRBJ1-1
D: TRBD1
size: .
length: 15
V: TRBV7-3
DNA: TGTGCCAGCAGCTCAGCCGGGACAGGGGCCACTGAAGCTTTCTTT
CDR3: CASSSAGTGATEAFF

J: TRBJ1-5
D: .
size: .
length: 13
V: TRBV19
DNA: TGTGCCAGTAGCGGGGGAGTAAGTCAGCCCCAGCATTTT
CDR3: CASSGGVSQPQHF

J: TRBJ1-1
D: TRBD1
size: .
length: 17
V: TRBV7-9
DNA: TGTGCCAGCAGCTCGGGACAGATACTCGTCCTGAACACTGAAGCTTTCTTT
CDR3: CASSSGQILVLNTEAFF

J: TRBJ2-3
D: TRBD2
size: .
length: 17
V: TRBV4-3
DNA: TGCGCCAGCAGCCAAGATTGGCCAAGCGGGGGATCAGATACGCAGTATTTT
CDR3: CASSQDWPSGGSDTQYF

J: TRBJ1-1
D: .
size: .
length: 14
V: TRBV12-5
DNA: TGTGCTAGTGGTTTGGGCACATGGAACACTGAAGCTTTCTTT
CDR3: CASGLGTWNTEAFF

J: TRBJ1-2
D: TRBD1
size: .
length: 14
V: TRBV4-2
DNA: TGTGCCAGCAGACTAGGGACAGGGAAAGATGGCTACACCTTC
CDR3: CASRLGTGKDGYTF

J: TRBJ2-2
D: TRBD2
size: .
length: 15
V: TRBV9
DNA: TGTGCCAGCAGCACCCGGACTAGCGGGACCGGGGAGCTGTTTTTT
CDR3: CASSTRTSGTGELFF